This T cell receptor (beta chain) was sequenced for a study of cytomegalovirus exposure and HLA in healthy donors. Whole-study context: HLA-typed donors were the source of about 85 million unique TCRs, which an early data release held. Points from the study as a whole: CMV serostatus was the only recorded immune exposure for donors. For TCR beta chains, V- and J-gene trimming was later linked to a missense DCLRE1C variant.

CDR1 and CDR2 (germline): MDHEN, SYDVKM. V gave up 2 bases and J gave up 6 bases, with 15 bases separating them. The CDR3 has 15 residues. Nominally healthy donors provided the samples, though records likely missed some immune exposures. Comment on this clone: No antigen is known for it.

In the PCR, 60 Vbeta and 13 Jbeta primers were used. The data were produced by immunoSEQ multiplex PCR, yet TCRdb's version contains in-frame clones alone and is incomplete. The table includes roughly 250,000 clones, 80% detected once. Sequencing was done on a sample of PBMCs. The chain joins TRBV28 to TRBJ2-3, with TRBD1 as a possible D gene (5 bases). The TCR originated in a girl aged 2 to 10 in good health and CMV-seronegative. In nucleotides, the CDR3 is TGTGCCAGCAGTTTAAGGGGTCCCGAGACGGATACGCAGTATTTT. Encoded protein: CASSLRGPETDTQYF.